Listed below are T cell receptor beta chains from one sample, sequenced in a study of cytomegalovirus exposure and HLA in healthy donors. Repertoires were generated with immunoSEQ multiplex PCR, while TCRdb's copy carries only in-frame clones and drops some. This table has approximately 250,000 clones, 78% appearing once. Specimen: PBMCs. These receptors were taken from a boy younger than 18 in good health and CMV-seronegative. CDR3s include the opening cysteine and the closing phenylalanine or tryptophan. The D gene is left open where the match is weak. The size entry is marked missing in some rows and otherwise reads once, few, many or a size class.

d_gene: TRBD1; j_gene: TRBJ2-1; abundance: .; v_gene: TRBV5-1; CDR3nt: TGCGCCAGCAGCCAGGGACAGGGTCCTGAGCAGTTCTTC; CDR3aa: CASSQGQGPEQFF
d_gene: .; j_gene: TRBJ1-2; abundance: .; v_gene: TRBV6-6; CDR3nt: TGTGCCAGCAGCACTCCCAACTATGGCTACACCTTC; CDR3aa: CASSTPNYGYTF
d_gene: .; j_gene: TRBJ2-1; abundance: .; v_gene: TRBV30; CDR3nt: TGTGCCTGGAGTGTAGAGGCCAGGGTCGGGGAGCAGTTCTTC; CDR3aa: CAWSVEARVGEQFF
d_gene: TRBD2; j_gene: TRBJ2-7; abundance: .; v_gene: TRBV15; CDR3nt: TGTGCCACCAGCAGGGAAATAGCGGGACCCTACGAGCAGTACTTC; CDR3aa: CATSREIAGPYEQYF
d_gene: .; j_gene: TRBJ2-5; abundance: .; v_gene: TRBV5-4; CDR3nt: TGTGCCAGCATCCCAGCCGGAGAAGAGACCCAGTACTTC; CDR3aa: CASIPAGEETQYF
d_gene: .; j_gene: TRBJ2-5; abundance: .; v_gene: TRBV5-6; CDR3nt: TGTGCCAGCAGCTCAAAGGGGGTCGAGGAGACCCAGTACTTC; CDR3aa: CASSSKGVEETQYF
d_gene: .; j_gene: TRBJ1-2; abundance: .; v_gene: TRBV27; CDR3nt: TGTGCCAGCAGTAGAGGCAGCCCGGGCTATGGCTACACCTTC; CDR3aa: CASSRGSPGYGYTF
d_gene: .; j_gene: TRBJ2-7; abundance: .; v_gene: TRBV7-9; CDR3nt: TGTGCCAGCAGCTTAACAGGCGCCCCCTACGAGCAGTACTTC; CDR3aa: CASSLTGAPYEQYF
d_gene: .; j_gene: TRBJ1-1; abundance: .; v_gene: TRBV27; CDR3nt: TGTGCCAGCAGTCTCCTACCCCAGGGCTCAGAGAACACTGAAGCTTTCTTT; CDR3aa: CASSLLPQGSENTEAFF
d_gene: TRBD2; j_gene: TRBJ2-7; abundance: .; v_gene: TRBV11-2; CDR3nt: TGTGCCAGCAGCTTACAGCTAGCGGTGTCCTACGAGCAGTACTTC; CDR3aa: CASSLQLAVSYEQYF
d_gene: TRBD2; j_gene: TRBJ2-1; abundance: .; v_gene: TRBV15; CDR3nt: TGTGCCACCAGCAGGACTAGCGGGAAATCCTACAATGAGCAGTTCTTC; CDR3aa: CATSRTSGKSYNEQFF
d_gene: TRBD2; j_gene: TRBJ2-7; abundance: .; v_gene: TRBV13; CDR3nt: TGTGCCAGCAGCAGACTAGCGGGAACCTACGAGCAGTACTTC; CDR3aa: CASSRLAGTYEQYF
d_gene: TRBD2; j_gene: TRBJ2-3; abundance: .; v_gene: TRBV5-1; CDR3nt: TGCGCCAGCAGCTTGGGACTAGCGGGAGGCACAGATACGCAGTATTTT; CDR3aa: CASSLGLAGGTDTQYF
d_gene: TRBD1; j_gene: TRBJ2-7; abundance: .; v_gene: TRBV11-2; CDR3nt: TGTGCCAGCAGCCTGCAGGGGGACCACTCCTACGAGCAGTACTTC; CDR3aa: CASSLQGDHSYEQYF
d_gene: .; j_gene: TRBJ2-3; abundance: .; v_gene: TRBV28; CDR3nt: TGTGCCAGCAGTTTATTGGCAGGGGGCACAGATACGCAGTATTTT; CDR3aa: CASSLLAGGTDTQYF
d_gene: .; j_gene: TRBJ1-2; abundance: .; v_gene: TRBV9; CDR3nt: TGTGCCAGCGGCAGGGATACAGGGCCTCGAGGGTACTATGGCTACACCTTC; CDR3aa: CASGRDTGPRGYYGYTF
d_gene: .; j_gene: TRBJ2-2; abundance: .; v_gene: TRBV7-6; CDR3nt: TGTGCCAGCACAACCTCGTTTCGTGCGGAGGGCACCGGGGAGCTGTTTTTT; CDR3aa: CASTTSFRAEGTGELFF
d_gene: TRBD2; j_gene: TRBJ2-5; abundance: .; v_gene: TRBV6-5; CDR3nt: TGTGCCAGCAGGCGAAGCGGGGGCGCGGAGACCCAGTACTTC; CDR3aa: CASRRSGGAETQYF
d_gene: TRBD1; j_gene: TRBJ1-1; abundance: .; v_gene: TRBV6-5; CDR3nt: TGTGCCAGCAGTTACCTATTCTCCACACAGGGGAATGAAGCTTTCTTT; CDR3aa: CASSYLFSTQGNEAFF
d_gene: .; j_gene: TRBJ1-2; abundance: .; v_gene: TRBV6-6; CDR3nt: TGTGCCAGCAGTTATAACACGCGGTATGGCTACACCTTC; CDR3aa: CASSYNTRYGYTF
d_gene: .; j_gene: TRBJ2-7; abundance: .; v_gene: TRBV30; CDR3nt: TGTGCCTGGAGGGTACTGAGCTCCTACGAGCAGTACTTC; CDR3aa: CAWRVLSSYEQYF
d_gene: .; j_gene: TRBJ2-3; abundance: .; v_gene: TRBV5-1; CDR3nt: TGCGCCAGCCAGACCAGGGTGTCAGATACGCAGTATTTT; CDR3aa: CASQTRVSDTQYF
d_gene: .; j_gene: TRBJ1-6; abundance: .; v_gene: TRBV30; CDR3nt: TGTGCCTGGAGTGTTCGAGGGGGTTCACCCCTCCACTTT; CDR3aa: CAWSVRGGSPLHF
d_gene: TRBD1; j_gene: TRBJ2-4; abundance: .; v_gene: TRBV11-3; CDR3nt: TGTGCCAGCAGCTTACCGGGACAGGGGATGAACATTCAGTACTTC; CDR3aa: CASSLPGQGMNIQYF
d_gene: .; j_gene: TRBJ2-7; abundance: .; v_gene: TRBV19; CDR3nt: TGTGCCAGTAGTATGGGGACAATCTACGAGCAGTACTTC; CDR3aa: CASSMGTIYEQYF
d_gene: TRBD1; j_gene: TRBJ2-5; abundance: .; v_gene: TRBV9; CDR3nt: TGTGCCAGCAGCGTAAACCCAGGGGGCGATGAGACCCAGTACTTC; CDR3aa: CASSVNPGGDETQYF
d_gene: .; j_gene: TRBJ2-1; abundance: .; v_gene: TRBV6-4; CDR3nt: TGTGCCAGCAGTGACAGGGCTAGCCCCCATGAGCAGTTCTTC; CDR3aa: CASSDRASPHEQFF
d_gene: .; j_gene: TRBJ1-1; abundance: .; v_gene: TRBV6-1; CDR3nt: TGTGCCAGCAGTGGACAACACACTGAAGCTTTCTTT; CDR3aa: CASSGQHTEAFF
d_gene: .; j_gene: TRBJ1-3; abundance: .; v_gene: TRBV29-1; CDR3nt: TGCAGCGTTGAAGTCCCGGGCCAGGGTCGAAACACCATATATTTT; CDR3aa: CSVEVPGQGRNTIYF
d_gene: TRBD2; j_gene: TRBJ2-7; abundance: .; v_gene: TRBV19; CDR3nt: TGTGCCAGTAGTATGGCCAGCGGGAGTGGGTCCTACGAGCAGTACTTC; CDR3aa: CASSMASGSGSYEQYF
d_gene: TRBD1; j_gene: TRBJ1-1; abundance: .; v_gene: TRBV11-2; CDR3nt: TGTGCCAGCGGACAGGGGGCTTACACTGAAGCTTTCTTT; CDR3aa: CASGQGAYTEAFF
d_gene: TRBD1; j_gene: TRBJ1-2; abundance: .; v_gene: TRBV5-1; CDR3nt: TGCGCCAGCAGTCGGACAGGGGGGGATGGCTACACCTTC; CDR3aa: CASSRTGGDGYTF
d_gene: TRBD2; j_gene: TRBJ2-7; abundance: .; v_gene: TRBV5-1; CDR3nt: TGCGCCAGCAGCTTGGTTCTAGCGGGGGCCAAGGGGTACGAGCAGTACTTC; CDR3aa: CASSLVLAGAKGYEQYF
d_gene: TRBD1; j_gene: TRBJ1-1; abundance: .; v_gene: TRBV4-2; CDR3nt: TGTGCCAGCAGCCGTTTGACAGGGCCGAACACTGAAGCTTTCTTT; CDR3aa: CASSRLTGPNTEAFF
d_gene: TRBD1; j_gene: TRBJ1-4; abundance: .; v_gene: TRBV5-1; CDR3nt: TGCGCCAGCAGCTTGGGGGGACAGACAACTAATGAAAAACTGTTTTTT; CDR3aa: CASSLGGQTTNEKLFF
d_gene: TRBD2; j_gene: TRBJ2-1; abundance: .; v_gene: TRBV4-2; CDR3nt: TGTGCCAGCAGCCAAGTTTTAGGACTAGCGGAATACAATGAGCAGTTCTTC; CDR3aa: CASSQVLGLAEYNEQFF
d_gene: .; j_gene: TRBJ2-7; abundance: .; v_gene: TRBV14; CDR3nt: TGTGCCAGCAGCCAGACATGGAACTCTGGGGAGCAGTACTTC; CDR3aa: CASSQTWNSGEQYF
d_gene: TRBD1; j_gene: TRBJ2-3; abundance: few; v_gene: TRBV5-1; CDR3nt: TGCGCCAGCAGATTCGGACAGGGGACAGATACGCAGTATTTT; CDR3aa: CASRFGQGTDTQYF
d_gene: TRBD1; j_gene: TRBJ1-1; abundance: .; v_gene: TRBV11-1; CDR3nt: TGTGCCAGCAGCTTTCTTCCAGGGGGAGGAACTGAAGCTTTCTTT; CDR3aa: CASSFLPGGGTEAFF
d_gene: .; j_gene: TRBJ2-6; abundance: .; v_gene: TRBV19; CDR3nt: TGTGCCAGTAGCACCCTGGGGAGAAGAAACTCTGGGGCCAACGTCCTGACTTTC; CDR3aa: CASSTLGRRNSGANVLTF
d_gene: .; j_gene: TRBJ2-7; abundance: .; v_gene: TRBV5-1; CDR3nt: TGCGCCAGCAGCTGGGACTTCCGGGACAGTGCCTACGAGCAGTACTTC; CDR3aa: CASSWDFRDSAYEQYF